Each of the 24 T cell receptor beta chains below was sequenced from the same sample in a study of blood T cell repertoires in COVID-19 (dated by TCRdb to the early 2020s). Libraries were made using the immunoSEQ multiplex PCR assay. What TCRdb holds here is the immuneACCESS table cut down to in-frame rearrangements. Part of the clones is not present; checked against another copy, under half of the missing clones reflect an unresolved V gene, and the others are unexplained. The sample yields a few hundred thousand clones; roughly 87% were counted once. Jointly, the top ten make up approximately 3.1% of the sample. Sequencing input: PBMCs or T cells enriched from blood (not recorded which). The receptors derive from a woman aged 25 to 45 who had recovered from COVID-19.

The chain carries TRBV10-3 and TRBJ2-3; a possible D gene is TRBD2 (7 bases). The CDR3 is 13 residues long. Trimming removed 7 bases at V and 6 bases at J, with 14 bases between. The V gene's germline CDR1 is ENHRY and CDR2 SYGVKD. The CDR3 DNA reads as TGTGCCATCACCGGCGGGGGCGGGGATACGCAGTATTTT. This translates into CAITGGGGDTQYF.

As concerns this clone: This sample includes further DNA sequences coding for the same CDR3. The chain couples TRBV28 to TRBJ2-7, with D hard to call. The V and J ends lost 2 bases and 4 bases respectively, with 3 bases between them. CDR1 is MDHEN, CDR2 SYDVKM, per germline. This CDR3 is built from 11 residues. This chain's CDR3 is CASSLRYEQYF. The CDR3 DNA follows: TGTGCCAGCAGTTTACGGTACGAGCAGTACTTC.

This clone appeared once. The rearrangement uses TRBV27 and TRBJ2-1; the match to TRBD1 covers 8 bases. V lost 1 base to trimming and J lost 6 bases; unmatched junction nucleotides: 2. The CDR3 runs 14 residues. The germline gives CDR1 MNHEY, CDR2 SMNVEV (reference sequence). The CDR3 sequence is CASSLFTGGNEQFF. The CDR3 nucleotides read TGTGCCAGCAGTTTATTCACAGGGGGCAATGAGCAGTTCTTC.

The chain couples TRBV14 to TRBJ1-2; D possibly corresponds to TRBD1 (5 bases). CDR1 is SGHDN, CDR2 FVKESK, per germline. Trimming removed 4 bases at V and 2 bases at J, with 14 bases between. This CDR3 is built from 15 residues. The CDR3 here is CASSRLGEWNYGYTF. In DNA form, the CDR3 reads TGTGCCAGCAGCCGACTAGGGGAGTGGAACTATGGCTACACCTTC.

V gene TRBV19 combines with J gene TRBJ1-1; D call uncertain. V was shortened by 4 bases and J by 8 bases, with 8 bases between the two germline ends. The CDR3 runs 11 residues. The germline CDR1 and CDR2 sequences are LNHDA and SQIVND (reference sequence). The CDR3 nucleotides read TGTGCCAGTAGTACCAGTACAGAAGCTTTCTTT. Translation gives CASSTSTEAFF.

The V and J genes are TRBV9 and TRBJ2-1; 13 nucleotides match TRBD2. The V segment lost 0 bases and the J segment 8 bases; nucleotides outside the gene matches: 2. The CDR3 contains 15 residues. Looked up from germline, CDR1 is SGDLS and CDR2 is YYNGEE. This CDR3 reads CASSVVGLAGDEQFF. In DNA form, the CDR3 reads TGTGCCAGCAGCGTAGTTGGACTAGCGGGAGATGAGCAGTTCTTC.

This chain connects TRBV9 to TRBJ2-7; no definite D call. The CDR3 has 15 residues. The V end was cut by 0 bases, the J end by 1 base, with 11 bases between. The germline gives CDR1 SGDLS, CDR2 YYNGEE. For the CDR3, the DNA is TGTGCCAGCAGCGTAGGTCAGGAAGCATCCTACGAGCAGTACTTC. It encodes CASSVGQEASYEQYF.

The chain has TRBV10-3 and TRBJ2-7; TRBD1 agrees at 7 bases. The CDR3 sequence is 16 residues long. The J segment lost 4 bases and the V segment lost 3 bases, leaving 12 bases of the junction unmatched. Germline V lookup: CDR1 ENHRY, CDR2 SYGVKD. This CDR3 is CAISDQSGTVPYEQYF. The CDR3 nucleotides are TGTGCCATCAGTGACCAATCCGGGACAGTGCCTTACGAGCAGTACTTC.

This clone occurred a few times. This chain joins TRBV7-2 and TRBJ1-2; no definite D call. The CDR3 spans 13 residues. V was trimmed by 4 bases and J by 7 bases, leaving 13 bases between them. The V gene's germline CDR1 is SGHTA and CDR2 FQGNSA. In DNA form, the CDR3 reads TGTGCCAGCAGCTCCCCCGGGTCTGGTGGCTACACCTTC. Protein sequence: CASSSPGSGGYTF.

The genes are TRBV28 and TRBJ1-6; maybe TRBD1 (5 bases). The CDR3 sequence is 15 residues long. Per the germline V gene, CDR1 is MDHEN and CDR2 is SYDVKM. The V gene lost 7 bases and the J gene lost 7 bases, with 17 bases spanning the gap. In DNA form, the CDR3 reads TGTGCCAGCACCCGGGGAGGTCAGGGAAATTCACCCCTCCACTTT. Translating it yields CASTRGGQGNSPLHF.

The chain joins TRBV25-1 to TRBJ2-1, with TRBD2 identical over 13 bases. The CDR3 has 14 residues. The junction had 6 bases not matched to a gene; V was cut back by 7 bases and J by 9 bases. The germline CDR1 and CDR2 sequences are MGHDK and SYGVNS. The CDR3 bases are TGTGCCAGCAAACTAGCGGGAGGGATCGGTGAGCAGTTCTTC. It yields the protein CASKLAGGIGEQFF.

The V call is TRBV7-9, the J call TRBJ2-7; TRBD2 matches at 11 bases. CDR1 and CDR2 (germline): SEHNR, FQNEAQ (reference sequence). This CDR3 has 15 residues. The V segment lost 4 bases and the J segment 0 bases; nucleotides outside the gene matches: 2. In DNA, the CDR3 is TGTGCCAGCAGCTCTAGCGGGAGGAACTCCTACGAGCAGTACTTC. The encoded protein is CASSSSGRNSYEQYF.

This clone turned up a few times. This rearrangement joins TRBV9 to TRBJ1-1, with D possibly matching TRBD1 (5 bases). CDR1 SGDLS and CDR2 YYNGEE come from the germline V gene. The CDR3 totals 14 residues. The V end lost 4 bases, the J end lost 2 bases, and 12 bases lay between the germline ends. CDR3 nucleotides: TGTGCCAGCAGCCGACAGAGTAGTAACACTGAAGCTTTCTTT. This translates into CASSRQSSNTEAFF.

The rearrangement uses TRBV29-1 and TRBJ2-3; a weak D match, TRBD1 (6 bases). The V gene's germline CDR1 is SQVTM and CDR2 ANQGSEA. The ends were cut back, 6 bases at V and 0 bases at J, with 10 bases in the middle. This CDR3 has 13 residues. Written as DNA, the CDR3 is TGCAGCGTAGTGACAGGCAGCACAGATACGCAGTATTTT. It translates to CSVVTGSTDTQYF.

The chain has TRBV19 and TRBJ2-1; the D is unclear. The CDR3 length is 16 residues. V shed 0 bases and J shed 0 bases, with 9 bases lying between them. Germline lookup yields CDR1 LNHDA and CDR2 SQIVND (reference sequence). The CDR3 sequence: CASSIEGRSSYNEQFF. CDR3 DNA sequence: TGTGCCAGTAGTATAGAGGGCAGAAGCTCCTACAATGAGCAGTTCTTC.

The chain uses TRBV5-1 and TRBJ2-2, with 7 bases aligning to TRBD1. The CDR3 consists of 16 residues. V lost 5 bases and J lost 0; bases outside the gene matches: 7. Germline V CDR1 and CDR2: SGHRS, YFSETQ. CDR3 residues: CASRKTGATNTGELFF. The CDR3 region has the DNA TGCGCCAGCAGAAAAACAGGGGCGACGAACACCGGGGAGCTGTTTTTT. Based on the CDR3 plus reference TRBV5-1 and TRBJ2-2, the full variable domain is KAGVTQTPRYLIKTRGQQVTLSCSPISGHRSVSWYQQTPGQGLQFLFEYFSETQRNKGNFPGRFSGRQFSNSRSEMNVSTLELGDSALYLCASRKTGATNTGELFFGEGSRLTVL.

The J gene is TRBJ2-3, the V gene TRBV2; 7 bases align to TRBD2. V lost 0 bases to trimming and J lost 5 bases; unmatched junction nucleotides: 5. Germline V lookup: CDR1 SNHLY, CDR2 FYNNEI. This CDR3 comprises 15 residues. This CDR3 is CASSEALGRGDTQYF. In DNA form, the CDR3 reads TGTGCCAGCAGTGAAGCGCTTGGGAGGGGAGATACGCAGTATTTT.

V gene TRBV9 combines with J gene TRBJ1-1, with 8 bases matching TRBD1. Germline loops: CDR1 SGDLS, CDR2 YYNGEE. The CDR3 contains 15 residues. V trimming: 5 bases; J trimming: 2 bases; junction bases outside the gene matches: 8. CDR3 bases: TGTGCCAGCAGTCGGATTCAGGGGGCTAACACTGAAGCTTTCTTT. Its protein product is CASSRIQGANTEAFF.

This chain uses TRBV2 with TRBJ1-1, with 8 bases fitting TRBD1. Germline loops: CDR1 SNHLY, CDR2 FYNNEI. V shed 1 base, J shed 5 bases, and the junction held 3 bases outside the gene matches. This CDR3 has 14 residues. The chain's CDR3 is CASSEGDRWTEAFF. In DNA form, the CDR3 reads TGTGCCAGCAGTGAAGGGGACAGGTGGACTGAAGCTTTCTTT.

This chain connects TRBV2 to TRBJ1-4; 7 bases agree with TRBD1. Germline lookup yields CDR1 SNHLY and CDR2 FYNNEI. CDR3 size: 14 residues. The V gene end was trimmed by 1 base and the J gene end by 7 bases; junction bases not matched to a gene: 3. The CDR3 loop reads CASSEDRGREKLFF. CDR3 coding DNA: TGTGCCAGCAGTGAAGACAGGGGTCGTGAAAAACTGTTTTTT.

The genes are TRBV28 and TRBJ1-2; 8 bases are a match to TRBD1. The CDR3 runs 13 residues. The junction had 1 base not matched to a gene; V was cut back by 3 bases and J by 4 bases. Germline V CDR1 and CDR2: MDHEN, SYDVKM. The CDR3 region is CASSLTGAYGYTF. CDR3 nucleotides: TGTGCCAGCAGTTTGACAGGGGCCTATGGCTACACCTTC.

V and J are TRBV5-1 and TRBJ1-4; D ambiguous. This CDR3 region has 13 residues. CDR1 and CDR2 (germline): SGHRS, YFSETQ. Trimming removed 4 bases at V and 5 bases at J, with 9 bases between. The DNA of the CDR3 is TGCGCCAGCAGCCGGGAGGTGAATGAAAAACTGTTTTTT. Its protein product is CASSREVNEKLFF. Full variable domain (remainder filled in from reference TRBV5-1 and TRBJ1-4): KAGVTQTPRYLIKTRGQQVTLSCSPISGHRSVSWYQQTPGQGLQFLFEYFSETQRNKGNFPGRFSGRQFSNSRSEMNVSTLELGDSALYLCASSREVNEKLFFGSGTQLSVL.

The rearrangement joins TRBV4-1 to TRBJ2-2; TRBD2 aligns across 14 bases. This CDR3 spans 18 amino acids. Germline loops: CDR1 MGHRA, CDR2 YSYEKL. J was trimmed by 1 base and V by 1 base; bases with no gene match: 2. CDR3 region: CASSQAGLAGGNTGELFF. The CDR3 region has the DNA TGCGCCAGCAGCCAAGCCGGACTAGCGGGGGGGAACACCGGGGAGCTGTTTTTT.

The rearrangement joins TRBV19 to TRBJ1-1; 9 bases map to TRBD1. The germline V gene encodes CDR1 LNHDA and CDR2 SQIVND (reference sequence). CDR3 length equals 13 residues. With V trimmed by 10 bases and J by 1 base, 4 bases remained unmatched. The CDR3 region is CAIRTGANTEAFF. In nucleotides, the CDR3 is TGTGCCATCCGGACAGGGGCGAACACTGAAGCTTTCTTT.